One sample yielded the 14 T cell receptor beta chains listed below, sequenced in a study of cytotoxic CD8 clonotypes in ibrutinib-treated CLL. Libraries were prepared by immunoSEQ multiplex PCR; TCRdb keeps only in-frame clonotypes and omits some of them. The repertoire holds about 200,000 clones, with approximately 79% as singletons. The sample here was PBMCs, taken after 12 months of ibrutinib treatment. The receptor set was obtained from a human donor with chronic lymphocytic leukemia.

For the CDR3, the DNA is TGTGCCAGCAGGGTCCCGGGACAGGGGTGGAGCAATCAGCCCCAGCATTTT. It encodes CASRVPGQGWSNQPQHF. The J gene is TRBJ1-5, the V gene TRBV2, with 10 positions matching TRBD1. This CDR3 is 17 amino acids long. With 6 bases clipped from V and 1 base from J, the junction kept 9 bases outside the gene matches. CDR1 is SNHLY and CDR2 is FYNNEI in the germline V gene.

The chain combines TRBV7-8 with TRBJ1-1; D is ambiguous. The germline V and J ends were trimmed by 6 bases and 4 bases, with 12 bases remaining between them. The CDR3 is made up of 13 amino acids. In germline, CDR1 is SGHVS, CDR2 FQNEAQ. The CDR3 region has the DNA TGTGCCAGCAGTCGAGACTTGGGCACTGAAGCTTTCTTT. This sequence encodes CASSRDLGTEAFF.

CDR3 DNA sequence: TGTGCCAGCAAGTCGCCCCCAAACGGGACAGGGGAGTACTTC. Translation gives CASKSPPNGTGEYF. The chain uses TRBV6-9 and TRBJ2-7, with 10 bases identical to TRBD1. V trimming: 7 bases; J trimming: 11 bases; junction bases outside the gene matches: 14. Germline CDR1 and CDR2: MNHGY and SVAAGI. The CDR3 consists of 14 residues.

The chain has TRBV25-1 and TRBJ1-5; TRBD1 might be the D (5 bases). Germline-derived CDR1 and CDR2 are MGHDK and SYGVNS. This CDR3 region has 14 residues. V shed 5 bases and J shed 3 bases, with 11 bases lying between them. DNA of the CDR3: TGTGCCAGCAGTAGTCAGGGATACAATCAGCCCCAGCATTTT. This gives the protein CASSSQGYNQPQHF. Looking up the rest from reference TRBV25-1 and TRBJ1-5 gives the full variable domain: EADIYQTPRYLVIGTGKKITLECSQTMGHDKMYWYQQDPGMELHLIHYSYGVNSTEKGDLSSESTVSRIRTEHFPLTLESARPSHTSQYLCASSSQGYNQPQHFGDGTRLSIL.

V gene TRBV6-1 combines with J gene TRBJ2-1, with 9 positions matching TRBD1. The V gene's germline CDR1 is MNHNS and CDR2 SASEGT. The V gene end was trimmed by 6 bases and the J gene end by 5 bases; junction bases not matched to a gene: 8. The CDR3 is 15 amino acids. The CDR3 bases are TGTGCCAGCAGCGCAACACAGGGGGCTGACAATGAGCAGTTCTTC. Translation: CASSATQGADNEQFF.

This clone has just one count. This sample also contains other DNA sequences that code for the same CDR3. The chain carries TRBV5-1 and TRBJ2-3, with D hard to call. The V and J ends lost 0 bases and 3 bases respectively, with 11 bases between them. Germline V gene lookup returns CDR1 SGHRS and CDR2 YFSETQ. The CDR3 loop spans 15 amino acids. CDR3 nucleotide sequence: TGCGCCAGCAGCTTGGAAGGCCTTGGAACAGATACGCAGTATTTT. This encodes CASSLEGLGTDTQYF.

The chain couples TRBV19 to TRBJ1-3, with D maybe TRBD1 (6 bases). Germline V gene lookup returns CDR1 LNHDA and CDR2 SQIVND (reference sequence). The CDR3 contains 16 residues. V shed 0 bases and J shed 1 base, with 10 bases lying between them. CDR3 in amino acids: CASSIEGTLSGNTIYF. Written as DNA, the CDR3 is TGTGCCAGTAGTATAGAGGGGACACTTTCTGGAAACACCATATATTTT.

The gene calls are TRBV28 and TRBJ2-1, with TRBD2 matching over 10 bases. Germline CDR1 MDHEN, CDR2 SYDVKM. The ends lost 5 bases at V and 2 bases at J; junction bases unmatched: 3. This CDR3 is built from 15 residues. This CDR3 reads CASSPLAGPYNEQFF. As DNA, the CDR3 is TGTGCCAGCAGTCCACTAGCGGGACCCTACAATGAGCAGTTCTTC.

This clone was counted a few times. The chain links TRBV30 to TRBJ1-4; 9 bases are shared with TRBD1. The CDR3 is made up of 15 amino acids. V lost 0 bases to trimming and J lost 8 bases; unmatched junction nucleotides: 7. From germline, CDR1 is GTSNPN and CDR2 SVGIG (reference sequence). As DNA, the CDR3 is TGTGCCTGGAGTGTAATTGGGACAGGGTCGGAAAAACTGTTTTTT. It is translated as CAWSVIGTGSEKLFF. Combining the CDR3 with reference TRBV30 and TRBJ1-4 gives the whole variable domain SQTIHQWPATLVQPVGSPLSLECTVEGTSNPNLYWYRQAAGRGLQLLFYSVGIGQISSEVPQNLSASRPQDRQFILSSKKLLLSDSGFYLCAWSVIGTGSEKLFFGSGTQLSVL.

DNA of the CDR3: TGTGCCAGCGGAAGGTATGGGGGGAGCACAGATACGCAGTATTTT. Amino acids: CASGRYGGSTDTQYF. The chain employs TRBV27 and TRBJ2-3; D may be TRBD2 (6 bases). CDR1 is MNHEY, CDR2 SMNVEV, per germline (reference sequence). Trimming stripped 8 bases from V and 0 bases from J, with 15 bases between. The CDR3 has 15 residues.

The rearrangement uses TRBV25-1 and TRBJ1-2; D is possibly TRBD1 (5 bases). The CDR3 length is 14 residues. V lost 1 base, J lost 4 bases, and 10 bases lay in between. Germline lookup yields CDR1 MGHDK and CDR2 SYGVNS. CDR3 sequence (DNA): TGTGCCAGCAGTGAATCGCGACAGACCTATGGCTACACCTTC. Residues: CASSESRQTYGYTF.

The chain recombines TRBV4-1 with TRBJ1-2, with D possibly matching TRBD1 (5 bases). The CDR3 length is 19 residues. Per germline, CDR1 MGHRA and CDR2 YSYEKL. Trimming removed 1 base at V and 0 bases at J, with 21 bases between. The CDR3 DNA reads TGCGCCAGCAGCCAAGGGAGACTTAAAACACAGGAATCTAACTATGGCTACACCTTC. Translating gives CASSQGRLKTQESNYGYTF.

A single count supports this clone. This chain uses TRBV30 with TRBJ1-2; TRBD1 matches 7 bases. Germline CDR1 GTSNPN, CDR2 SVGIG (reference sequence). The CDR3 has 14 amino acids. V shed 0 bases and J 6 bases; nucleotides not matched to a gene: 7. The CDR3 reads CAWSVRSGGNGYTF. The CDR3 nucleotides read TGTGCCTGGAGTGTACGGTCAGGGGGTAATGGCTACACCTTC.

CDR3 nucleotide sequence: TGTGCCAGCAGTAGAATAGCGGGGACCTACGAGCAGTACTTC. It is translated as CASSRIAGTYEQYF. This chain joins TRBV6-1 and TRBJ2-7; TRBD2 agrees at 8 bases. Germline lookup yields CDR1 MNHNS and CDR2 SASEGT. CDR3 size: 14 residues. The J segment lost 2 bases and the V segment lost 5 bases, leaving 5 bases of the junction unmatched.